This TCR beta chain appears in the sequencing data of a study of blood T cell repertoires in COVID-19 (dated by TCRdb to between 2020 and 2021). At the level of the whole study: Collaborator samples came from the United States, Italy and Spain and covered acute and convalescent phases of COVID-19. Deeply sampled blood TCRbeta repertoires from subjects exposed to, actively infected with, or recovered from COVID-19 were included in the dataset. A freely available public database, intended as a resource for researchers studying the immune response to SARS-CoV-2, is where the repertoires were released. A de-identified subject ID, COVID-19 status, age in years and sex were almost always included in the sample metadata. Samples were obtained from the ongoing ImmuneRACE study (first 160 participants) and from about 1,300 subjects provided by 6 global collaborators. Where available, HLA class I and class II types were taken from metadata supplied by the sample provider and were not determined by assay-based typing. The material from the prospective study consisted of cDNA or gDNA derived from T cells, B-cell-depleted T cells, or PBMCs. Paper-wide results and their limitations: The quantity of clinical and demographic metadata differed by source and by participant and was supplied without curation.

The CDR1 and CDR2 encoded by the germline V gene are SGHDT and YYEEEE. V and J lose 3 bases and 0 bases, and a span of 16 bases separates them. CDR3 length: 16 amino acids, cysteine to phenylalanine. The retained sequence is limited to the CDR3, 48 bases, with the frame set at the first base. Whole blood was collected in K2EDTA tubes by collaborating institutions according to the institutions' own protocols. For TCRbeta analysis, collaborators shipped samples in one of three forms: frozen whole blood, isolated PBMCs, or DNA extracted from either of those sample types. Of note for this clone: Its specific antigen is unknown. No per-base quality is available; no much larger clone lies one base away.

TCRbeta CDR3 regions were amplified from genomic DNA using the immunoSEQ Assay, a bias-controlled multiplex PCR. In the original analysis: Nucleated cell counts per sample were estimated from amplification of reference gene primers within the assay. To quantify the absolute abundance of each unique TCRbeta CDR3 rearrangement, sequence reads were collapsed and filtered. For each sample, productive Simpson clonality was calculated as the square root of Simpson's diversity index across productive rearrangements. TCRdb stores this immuneACCESS table with in-frame sequences only. Part of the clones is absent; in the studies checked, under half of the shortfall reflects unresolved V genes, and no reason is known for the rest. Clone size and the V and J calls come from that table; the DNA yielded D and trimming. The sample yields some 700,000 clones; more than 80% were counted once. The ten largest clones represent roughly 0.25% of the sample.

The sequencing sample was made of peripheral blood. The sequence derives from a woman between 18 and 30 years old with acute or convalescent COVID-19. Here the chain combines TRBV5-6 and TRBJ2-7; TRBD2 is possibly the D segment (5 matching bases). The DNA reads as follows: TGTGCCAGCAGCTCCCGAATTAGCGAATACTCCTACGAGCAGTACTTC. Its translation is CASSSRISEYSYEQYF.